One sample yielded the 29 T cell receptor beta chains listed below, sequenced in a study of T cell therapy after organ transplantation. TCRdb keeps only in-frame clones here, not all; method: immunoSEQ multiplex PCR. This sample has 44,000 or so clones, with 85% to 95% found just once. These receptors' targets are unknown. This specimen was CD8+ T cells from blood, taken before autologous CMV-specific T cell therapy. The receptors stem from a human patient who had received a solid organ transplant and had CMV disease.

The V and J genes are TRBV4-3 and TRBJ2-6; no clear D. The V gene lost 0 bases and the J gene lost 4 bases, with 10 bases spanning the gap. Germline V gives CDR1 LGHNA, CDR2 YSLEER. The CDR3 spans 16 residues. The CDR3 region has the DNA TGCGCCAGCAGCCAAGATAGCCACTCCGGGGCCAACGTCCTGACTTTC. It codes for CASSQDSHSGANVLTF.

The chain combines TRBV12-5 with TRBJ1-5; D might be TRBD1 (5 bases). V was pared by 3 bases and J by 0 bases, with 18 bases between. CDR1 LGHNT and CDR2 FRNRAP come from the germline V gene. The CDR3 covers 18 residues. CDR3 DNA sequence: TGTGCTAGTGGTTTCCAAACCGACAGCGATAGTAGCAATCAGCCCCAGCATTTT. This codes for CASGFQTDSDSSNQPQHF. The variable domain in full, with the rest retrieved from reference TRBV12-5 and TRBJ1-5, is DARVTQTPRHKVTEMGQEVTMRCQPILGHNTVFWYRQTMMQGLELLAYFRNRAPLDDSGMPKDRFSAEMPDATLATLKIQPSEPRDSAVYFCASGFQTDSDSSNQPQHFGDGTRLSIL.

In this sample, this clone is medium-sized. The chain uses TRBV2 and TRBJ2-7; D is unresolved. Germline values: CDR1 SNHLY, CDR2 FYNNEI. This CDR3 is 12 amino acids long. V dropped 7 bases and J dropped 3 bases, with 10 bases sitting between them. CDR3 residues: CASITDGYEQYF. The CDR3 DNA reads TGTGCCAGCATTACGGACGGCTACGAGCAGTACTTC. The entire variable domain, with the rest obtained from reference TRBV2 and TRBJ2-7, is as follows: EPEVTQTPSHQVTQMGQEVILRCVPISNHLYFYWYRQILGQKVEFLVSFYNNEISEKSEIFDDQFSVERPDGSNFTLKIRSTKLEDSAMYFCASITDGYEQYFGPGTRLTVT.

V and J are TRBV7-2 and TRBJ2-5, with 8 bases that match TRBD2. J was trimmed by 4 bases and V by 5 bases; bases with no gene match: 9. The CDR3 runs 15 residues. CDR1 is SGHTA, CDR2 FQGNSA, per germline. This chain's CDR3 is CASSPWTSRAETQYF. The DNA of the CDR3 is TGTGCCAGCAGCCCTTGGACTAGCCGGGCAGAGACCCAGTACTTC.

The V gene is TRBV11-2, the J gene TRBJ2-3, with 9 bases matching TRBD2. V lost 5 bases and J lost 6; bases outside the gene matches: 6. This CDR3 is built from 14 residues. The germline gives CDR1 SGHAT, CDR2 FQNNGV. The CDR3 loop reads CASSPTSGTDTQYF. The CDR3 DNA sequence: TGTGCCAGCAGCCCGACTAGCGGAACGGATACGCAGTATTTT.

This chain joins TRBV4-2 and TRBJ2-3; 12 bases agree with TRBD2. The germline V gene has CDR1 LGHNA and CDR2 YNFKEQ. The junction had 4 bases not matched to a gene; V was cut back by 0 bases and J by 3 bases. This CDR3 is built from 17 residues. The DNA for the CDR3 is TGTGCCAGCAGCCAAGACCGGACTAGCGGGGAGACAGATACGCAGTATTTT. Protein sequence: CASSQDRTSGETDTQYF.

The V call is TRBV30, the J call TRBJ2-7; 9 nucleotides align to TRBD1. J was trimmed by 5 bases and V by 0 bases; bases with no gene match: 5. There are 14 residues in the CDR3. CDR1 is GTSNPN and CDR2 is SVGIG in the germline V gene (reference sequence). CDR3 sequence reads: CAWSVGTGRDEQYF. The CDR3 DNA follows: TGTGCCTGGAGTGTCGGGACAGGGAGGGACGAGCAGTACTTC.

The chain couples TRBV6-5 to TRBJ2-7, with 7 nucleotides matching TRBD1. Germline V CDR1 and CDR2: MNHEY, SVGAGI. The CDR3 length is 14 residues. The junction had 9 bases not matched to a gene; V was cut back by 5 bases and J by 5 bases. The chain's CDR3 is CASSTGQYSNEQYF. The CDR3 DNA is TGTGCCAGCAGTACGGGACAGTATTCTAACGAGCAGTACTTC.

J is TRBJ1-2 and V is TRBV4-2, with D hard to call. Germline V lookup: CDR1 LGHNA, CDR2 YNFKEQ. Trimming took 0 bases from V and 4 from J, leaving 15 bases between them. This CDR3 has 16 amino acids. CDR3 sequence reads: CASSQDTADRVYGYTF. CDR3 DNA: TGTGCCAGCAGCCAAGATACGGCGGACCGGGTCTATGGCTACACCTTC.

V usage is TRBV4-1 and J usage is TRBJ2-7; tentatively, D is TRBD2 (6 bases). The CDR3 consists of 15 residues. V was cut by 3 bases and J by 4 bases, with 16 bases left in between. Germline CDR1 and CDR2: MGHRA and YSYEKL. CDR3 in DNA: TGCGCCAGCAGCCAGAGGGGAGGTACTGGGTACGAGCAGTACTTC. Translation gives CASSQRGGTGYEQYF.

The genes are TRBV6-1 and TRBJ2-5; tentative D call: TRBD2 (5 bases). CDR3 length: 16 amino acids. With 2 bases removed from V and 0 bases from J, the gap between germline ends came to 13 bases. In germline, CDR1 is MNHNS, CDR2 SASEGT. In nucleotides, the CDR3 is TGTGCCAGCAGTGAACCCCGGGGATCGTACCAAGAGACCCAGTACTTC. As protein: CASSEPRGSYQETQYF.

The J gene is TRBJ2-2, the V gene TRBV5-4; TRBD2 might be the D (5 bases). The length of the CDR3 is 15 residues. Germline CDR1 reads SGHNT; CDR2 reads YYREEE (reference sequence). Deletions cut 4 bases from V and 3 bases from J, with 13 bases between. The CDR3 sequence is CASSPKDGDTGELFF. The CDR3 DNA reads as TGTGCCAGCAGCCCGAAGGACGGGGACACCGGGGAGCTGTTTTTT.

The CDR3 loop is CASSLTEGTGELFF. The DNA of the CDR3 is TGTGCCAGCAGCTTAACGGAGGGGACCGGGGAGCTGTTTTTT. The chain has TRBV7-3 and TRBJ2-2; tentative D call: TRBD2 (6 bases). The CDR3 runs 14 residues. Germline V gives CDR1 SGHTA, CDR2 FQGTGA. V was trimmed by 0 bases and J by 5 bases, leaving 7 bases between them. Based on the CDR3 plus reference TRBV7-3 and TRBJ2-2, the full variable domain is GAGVSQTPSNKVTEKGKYVELRCDPISGHTALYWYRQSLGQGPEFLIYFQGTGAADDSGLPNDRFFAVRPEGSVSTLKIQRTERGDSAVYLCASSLTEGTGELFFGEGSRLTVL.

The CDR3 region is CASSNRQGGNEQFF. The CDR3 coding sequence is TGTGCCAGCAGTAACAGACAGGGTGGCAATGAGCAGTTCTTC. The chain recombines TRBV27 with TRBJ2-1, with TRBD1 matching 7 bases. The CDR3 contains 14 residues. After removal of 5 bases from V and 6 bases from J, the junction contained 7 bases not matched to a gene. Germline-derived CDR1 and CDR2 are MNHEY and SMNVEV (reference sequence).

This clone has only one observation. The gene calls are TRBV4-1 and TRBJ1-3; tentative D call: TRBD1 (6 bases). The CDR3 runs 13 residues. Germline V gene lookup returns CDR1 MGHRA and CDR2 YSYEKL. V was cut by 2 bases and J by 6 bases, with 8 bases left in between. CDR3 bases: TGCGCCAGCAGCCAACACAGGGAAAACACCATATATTTT. Amino acids: CASSQHRENTIYF.

The gene calls are TRBV4-2 and TRBJ2-7, with D perhaps matching TRBD1 (5 bases). V was trimmed by 1 base and J by 2 bases, leaving 9 bases between them. The CDR3 runs 14 residues. The germline V gene encodes CDR1 LGHNA and CDR2 YNFKEQ. As DNA, the CDR3 is TGTGCCAGCAGCCAAGCGACAGAAACCTACGAGCAGTACTTC. It encodes CASSQATETYEQYF.

The rearrangement joins TRBV11-1 to TRBJ2-7; maybe TRBD2 (6 bases). CDR1 SGHAT and CDR2 FQDESV come from the germline V gene (reference sequence). Trimming took off 5 bases at V and 2 bases at J, with 16 bases between the two ends. This CDR3 is built from 15 residues. For the CDR3, the DNA is TGTGCCAGCAGCCCCCCCTGGGGGGTCCCCTACGAGCAGTACTTC. Protein sequence: CASSPPWGVPYEQYF.

The chain employs TRBV7-9 and TRBJ2-7; a possible D gene is TRBD2 (6 bases). Germline V CDR1 and CDR2: SEHNR, FQNEAQ (reference sequence). The V end was cut by 5 bases, the J end by 5 bases, with 22 bases between. This CDR3 is built from 16 residues. CDR3 amino acids: CASSTRDSLPIHEQYF. CDR3 sequence (DNA): TGTGCCAGCAGCACACGGGACTCCCTACCTATCCACGAGCAGTACTTC.

This chain links TRBV5-6 with TRBJ2-7; 9 bases are a match to TRBD1. The V segment lost 3 bases and the J segment 4 bases; nucleotides outside the gene matches: 5. CDR3 length: 14 amino acids. Germline CDR1 is SGHDT and CDR2 is YYEEEE. The CDR3 DNA reads TGTGCCAGCAGCTCCTGGACAGGGGTATACGAGCAGTACTTC. Translating it yields CASSSWTGVYEQYF.

V is TRBV9 and J is TRBJ1-6, with 7 nucleotides matching TRBD1. The CDR3 covers 13 residues. Germline V gives CDR1 SGDLS, CDR2 YYNGEE. Germline trimming cut 4 bases from V and 8 bases from J; bases unmatched to any gene: 3. Here the CDR3 reads CASSSQGDSPLHF. CDR3 coding DNA: TGTGCCAGCAGCAGTCAGGGGGATTCACCCCTCCACTTT.

This chain uses TRBV2 with TRBJ2-1, with D tentatively TRBD1 (6 bases). Trimming stripped 5 bases from V and 2 bases from J, with 10 bases between. Germline values: CDR1 SNHLY, CDR2 FYNNEI. The CDR3 has 14 residues. This chain's CDR3 is CASSQGSPYNEQFF. CDR3 in DNA: TGTGCCAGCAGTCAGGGGTCTCCCTACAATGAGCAGTTCTTC.

This rearrangement joins TRBV7-9 to TRBJ2-1; 10 nucleotides align to TRBD2. CDR1 SEHNR and CDR2 FQNEAQ come from the germline V gene (reference sequence). Trimming took 5 bases from V and 4 from J; bases not matched to a gene: 8. The CDR3 length is 16 residues. In DNA, the CDR3 is TGTGCCAGCAGCCCCCGGACTAGCGGACATTACAATGAGCAGTTCTTC. Translating it yields CASSPRTSGHYNEQFF.

CDR3 sequence: CASSIGEETQYF. Here the CDR3 DNA reads TGTGCCAGTAGTATTGGAGAAGAGACCCAGTACTTC. V gene TRBV19 combines with J gene TRBJ2-5; D gene uncertain. Germline V lookup: CDR1 LNHDA, CDR2 SQIVND (reference sequence). Trimming stripped 3 bases from V and 3 bases from J, with 5 bases between. CDR3 length: 12 residues.

The genes are TRBV11-2 and TRBJ2-3; 7 bases match TRBD2. The junction had 7 bases not matched to a gene; V was cut back by 7 bases and J by 0 bases. In germline, CDR1 is SGHAT, CDR2 FQNNGV. This CDR3 is 15 amino acids long. The CDR3 loop reads CASIPSGASTDTQYF. The CDR3 DNA is TGTGCCAGCATCCCTAGCGGTGCTAGCACAGATACGCAGTATTTT.

The chain joins TRBV5-1 to TRBJ2-5; D uncertain. Germline CDR1 and CDR2: SGHRS and YFSETQ. Trimming took off 10 bases at V and 9 bases at J, with 10 bases between the two ends. The CDR3 extends over 9 amino acids. The CDR3: CAGPPAQYF. The CDR3 nucleotides read TGCGCCGGCCCCCCTGCCCAGTACTTC.

The gene calls are TRBV5-4 and TRBJ1-1; D is uncertain. The CDR3 loop spans 12 amino acids. Germline values: CDR1 SGHNT, CDR2 YYREEE (reference sequence). Trimming stripped 1 base from V and 3 bases from J, with 4 bases between. Here the CDR3 reads CASSLLDTEAFF. The CDR3 DNA reads TGTGCCAGCAGCTTGTTGGACACTGAAGCTTTCTTT.

This clone appeared once. V and J are TRBV15 and TRBJ2-7; unclear D gene. This CDR3 has 12 amino acids. Germline V gene lookup returns CDR1 LNHNV and CDR2 YYDKDF (reference sequence). Trimming cost V 0 bases and J 7 bases, with 7 bases left between them. The DNA for the CDR3 is TGTGCCACCAGCAGAGACCACTGGGAGCAGTACTTC. Encoded protein: CATSRDHWEQYF. Filled out from reference TRBV15 and TRBJ2-7, the complete variable domain reads DAMVIQNPRYQVTQFGKPVTLSCSQTLNHNVMYWYQQKSSQAPKLLFHYYDKDFNNEADTPDNFQSRRPNTSFCFLDIRSPGLGDTAMYLCATSRDHWEQYFGPGTRLTVT.

This rearrangement joins TRBV6-5 to TRBJ2-3, with D possibly matching TRBD1 (6 bases). Germline-derived CDR1 and CDR2 are MNHEY and SVGAGI. V was trimmed by 5 bases and J by 6 bases, leaving 6 bases between them. This CDR3 spans 11 amino acids. CDR3 region: CASSQGDTQYF. The CDR3 DNA reads TGTGCCAGCAGTCAGGGGGATACGCAGTATTTT.

CDR3 amino acids: CASSLGDITQYF. The CDR3 nucleotides are TGTGCCAGCAGCTTGGGGGACATTACGCAGTATTTT. The chain uses TRBV5-4 and TRBJ2-3, with a possible D match to TRBD1 (6 bases). The CDR3 sequence is 12 residues long. The germline gives CDR1 SGHNT, CDR2 YYREEE (reference sequence). V lost 0 bases, J lost 8 bases, and 7 bases lay in between.